This T cell receptor beta chain is drawn from a study of CXCR3-negative and CXCR3-positive naive CD8 T cells. 5' RACE that incorporated UMI labels was used to prepare the TRB cDNA libraries. TCRdb reprocessed the 5' RACE reads and reports one entry per CDR3 protein, with no DNA. Its clone listing holds more than 45,000 distinct CDR3 sequences. Phenotypically, naive CD8+ T cells corresponded to CD45RO-CCR7+CD27+CD95-. The CDR3 sequence is 13 residues long. CDR1 and CDR2 (germline): SQVTM, ANQGSEA. This sequence was found in a human donor in good health. Some clones in this sample may be carry-over from other donors' samples. This sequence joins TRBV29-1 and TRBJ2-7; TCRdb's D gene call, TRBD1, goes unchecked for lack of DNA. The specimen sequenced was naive CXCR3- CD8+ T cells from blood. Subset given: CD45RO-CCR7+CD27+CD95- naive CD8+ T cells lacking CXCR3 (TNR3-). The CDR3 here is CSVEESQGLEQYF.